The clone carrying this T cell receptor beta chain came up once. Its antigen is currently unknown. Germline V gene data show CDR1 as SNHLY and CDR2 as FYNNEI. V was clipped by 4 bases and J by 2 bases, with 12 bases between them. The CDR3 is 14 amino acids. Donors were nominally healthy when sampled, though unrecorded immune exposures were likely. This entry comes from a study of cytomegalovirus exposure and HLA in healthy donors. Study results and limitations: The CMV antigen specificity of three CMV-associated chains was confirmed through in vitro analysis. Reports state that TCR beta sequences accurately predicted most subjects' HLA-A and HLA-B alleles.

Vbeta (60) and Jbeta (13) primers were used in the PCR. Using immunoSEQ multiplex PCR, the repertoire was profiled, and TCRdb retains in-frame clones only, with some absent. The repertoire holds some 110,000 clones, with around four fifths as singletons. This clonotype was obtained from a man aged 25-40 years in good health and CMV-seronegative. The chain carries TRBV2 and TRBJ2-7, with D tentatively TRBD2 (5 bases). The sequenced material came from PBMCs. This CDR3 is CASSAARAAYEQYF. Written as DNA, the CDR3 is TGTGCCAGCAGTGCTGCGCGGGCGGCCTACGAGCAGTACTTC.